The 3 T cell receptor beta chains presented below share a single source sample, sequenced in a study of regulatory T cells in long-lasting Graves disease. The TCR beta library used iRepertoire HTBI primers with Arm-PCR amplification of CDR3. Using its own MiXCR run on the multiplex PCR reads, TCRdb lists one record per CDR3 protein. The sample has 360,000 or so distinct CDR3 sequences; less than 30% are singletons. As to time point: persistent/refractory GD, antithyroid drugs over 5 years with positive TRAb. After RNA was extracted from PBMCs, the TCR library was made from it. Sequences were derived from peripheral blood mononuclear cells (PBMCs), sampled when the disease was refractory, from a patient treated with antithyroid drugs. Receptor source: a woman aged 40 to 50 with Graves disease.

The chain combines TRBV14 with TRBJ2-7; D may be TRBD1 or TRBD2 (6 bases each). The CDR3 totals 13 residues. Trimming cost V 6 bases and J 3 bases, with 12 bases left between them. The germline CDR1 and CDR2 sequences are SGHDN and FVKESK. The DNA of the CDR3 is TGTGCCAGCAGTAATAGGGGGGTCTACGAGCAGTACTTC. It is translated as CASSNRGVYEQYF.

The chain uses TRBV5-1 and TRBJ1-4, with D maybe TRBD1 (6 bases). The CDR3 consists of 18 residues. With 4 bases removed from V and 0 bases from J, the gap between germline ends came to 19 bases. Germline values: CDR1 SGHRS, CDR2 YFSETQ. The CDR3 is CASSPLLTGFATNEKLFF. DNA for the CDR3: TGCGCCAGCAGCCCTCTTCTGACAGGCTTCGCAACTAATGAAAAACTGTTTTTT.

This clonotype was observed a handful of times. CDR3 loop: CASSPRPGQTYEQYF. The DNA of the CDR3 is TGTGCCAGCAGTCCCCGCCCCGGACAAACCTACGAGCAGTACTTC. The J gene is TRBJ2-7, the V gene TRBV27, with D perhaps matching TRBD1 (5 bases). V dropped 5 bases and J dropped 2 bases, with 16 bases sitting between them. There are 15 residues in the CDR3. The germline gives CDR1 MNHEY, CDR2 SMNVEV (reference sequence).